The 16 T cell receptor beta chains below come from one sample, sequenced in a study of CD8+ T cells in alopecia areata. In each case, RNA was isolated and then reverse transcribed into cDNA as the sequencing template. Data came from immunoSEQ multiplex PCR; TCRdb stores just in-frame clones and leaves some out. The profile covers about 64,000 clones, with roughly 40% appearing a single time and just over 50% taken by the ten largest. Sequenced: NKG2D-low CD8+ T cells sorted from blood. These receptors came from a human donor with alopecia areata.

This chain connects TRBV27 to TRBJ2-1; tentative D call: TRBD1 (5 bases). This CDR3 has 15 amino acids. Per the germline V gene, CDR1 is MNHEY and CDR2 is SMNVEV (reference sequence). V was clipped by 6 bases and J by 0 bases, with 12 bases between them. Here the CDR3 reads CASSPDTSSYNEQFF. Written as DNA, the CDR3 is TGTGCCAGCAGCCCGGACACCAGCTCCTACAATGAGCAGTTCTTC.

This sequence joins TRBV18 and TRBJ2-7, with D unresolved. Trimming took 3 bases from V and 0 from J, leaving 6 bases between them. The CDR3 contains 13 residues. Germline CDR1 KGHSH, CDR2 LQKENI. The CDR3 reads CASSPGDSYEQYF. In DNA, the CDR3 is TGTGCCAGCTCACCTGGGGACTCCTACGAGCAGTACTTC.

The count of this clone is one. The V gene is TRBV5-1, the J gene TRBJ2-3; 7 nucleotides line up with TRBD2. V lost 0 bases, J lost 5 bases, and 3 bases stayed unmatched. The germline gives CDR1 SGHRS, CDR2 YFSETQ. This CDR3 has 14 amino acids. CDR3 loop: CASSLELARDTQYF. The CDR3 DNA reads TGCGCCAGCAGCTTGGAACTAGCGAGAGATACGCAGTATTTT.

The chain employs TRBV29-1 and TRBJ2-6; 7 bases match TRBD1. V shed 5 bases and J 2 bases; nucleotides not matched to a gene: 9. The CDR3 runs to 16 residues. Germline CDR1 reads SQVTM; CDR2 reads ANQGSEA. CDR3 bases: TGCAGCGTTCGGGCAGACAGGGCTGCTGGGGCCAACGTCCTGACTTTC. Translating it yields CSVRADRAAGANVLTF.

CDR3 coding DNA: TGTGCCAGCAGCCAAGGTCCCGGGCCTTCCCGCTATGGCTACACCTTC. Translating it yields CASSQGPGPSRYGYTF. The chain has TRBV14 and TRBJ1-2, with D unresolved. The germline gives CDR1 SGHDN, CDR2 FVKESK. Trimming pared 1 base from V and 4 bases from J, leaving 16 bases between. CDR3 size: 16 residues.

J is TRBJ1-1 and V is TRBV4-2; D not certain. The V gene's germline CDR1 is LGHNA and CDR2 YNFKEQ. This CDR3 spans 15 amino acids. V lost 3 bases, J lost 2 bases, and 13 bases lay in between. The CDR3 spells CASSQIVGRNTEAFF. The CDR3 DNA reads TGTGCCAGCAGCCAGATAGTGGGCAGAAACACTGAAGCTTTCTTT.

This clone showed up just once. The CDR3 region has the DNA TGTGCCAGCAGTTTTCTCACCACAGGGGGCAGGACAGATACGCAGTATTTT. This encodes CASSFLTTGGRTDTQYF. The V and J genes are TRBV27 and TRBJ2-3; 9 bases map to TRBD1. V shed 3 bases, J shed 3 bases, and the junction held 10 bases outside the gene matches. The CDR3 loop spans 17 amino acids. Germline values: CDR1 MNHEY, CDR2 SMNVEV (reference sequence).

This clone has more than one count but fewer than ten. The CDR3 nucleotides are TGCGCCAGCAGCTTCGACTCCTATAATTCACCCCTCCACTTT. Encoded protein: CASSFDSYNSPLHF. The rearrangement links TRBV5-1 to TRBJ1-6; D unclear. This CDR3 has 14 amino acids. V lost 2 bases and J lost 0, with 3 bases in between. Germline V gene lookup returns CDR1 SGHRS and CDR2 YFSETQ.

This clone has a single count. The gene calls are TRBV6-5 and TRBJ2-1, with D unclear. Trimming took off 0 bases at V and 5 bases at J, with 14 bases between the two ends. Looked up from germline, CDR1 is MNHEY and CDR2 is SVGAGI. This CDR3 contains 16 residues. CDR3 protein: CASSYSGWQSDNEQFF. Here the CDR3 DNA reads TGTGCCAGCAGTTACTCGGGATGGCAGAGCGACAATGAGCAGTTCTTC.

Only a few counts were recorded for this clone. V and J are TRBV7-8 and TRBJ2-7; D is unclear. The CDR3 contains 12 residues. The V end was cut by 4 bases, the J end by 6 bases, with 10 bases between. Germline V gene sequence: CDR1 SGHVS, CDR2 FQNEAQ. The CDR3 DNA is TGTGCCAGCAGCTACCCCCTCGGCGAGCAGTACTTC. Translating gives CASSYPLGEQYF.

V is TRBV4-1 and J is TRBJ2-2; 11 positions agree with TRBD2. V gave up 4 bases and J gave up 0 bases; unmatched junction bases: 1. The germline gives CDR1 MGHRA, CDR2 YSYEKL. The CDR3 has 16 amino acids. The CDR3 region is CASSPGLAANTGELFF. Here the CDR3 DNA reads TGCGCCAGCAGCCCGGGACTAGCGGCGAACACCGGGGAGCTGTTTTTT.

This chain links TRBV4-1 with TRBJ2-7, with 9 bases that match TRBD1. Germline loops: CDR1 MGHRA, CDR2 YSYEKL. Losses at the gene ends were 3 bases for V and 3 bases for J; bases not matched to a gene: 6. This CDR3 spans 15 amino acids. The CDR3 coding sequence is TGCGCCAGCAGCCAGGGACAGGGAGGTGACTACGAGCAGTACTTC. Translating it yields CASSQGQGGDYEQYF.

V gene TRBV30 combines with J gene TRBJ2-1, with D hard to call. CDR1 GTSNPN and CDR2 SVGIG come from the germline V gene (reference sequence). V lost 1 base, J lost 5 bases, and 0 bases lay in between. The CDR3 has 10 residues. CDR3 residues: CAWSDNEQFF. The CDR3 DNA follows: TGTGCCTGGAGTGACAATGAGCAGTTCTTC.

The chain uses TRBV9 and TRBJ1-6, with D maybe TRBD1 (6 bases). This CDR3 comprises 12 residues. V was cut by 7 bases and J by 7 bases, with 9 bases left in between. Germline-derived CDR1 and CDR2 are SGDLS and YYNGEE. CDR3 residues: CASGGGNSPLHF. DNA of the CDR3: TGTGCCAGCGGAGGGGGGAATTCACCCCTCCACTTT.

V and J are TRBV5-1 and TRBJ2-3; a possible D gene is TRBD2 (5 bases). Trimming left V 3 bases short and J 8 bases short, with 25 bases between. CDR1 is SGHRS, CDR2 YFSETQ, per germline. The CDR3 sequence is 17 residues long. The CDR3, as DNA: TGCGCCAGCAGCTCCACCGGGGTAACCCCGACCTTCGGTACGCAGTATTTT. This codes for CASSSTGVTPTFGTQYF.

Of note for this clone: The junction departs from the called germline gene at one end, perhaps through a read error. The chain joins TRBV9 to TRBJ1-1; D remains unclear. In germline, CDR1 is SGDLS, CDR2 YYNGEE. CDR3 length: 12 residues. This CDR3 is CASSVGSGGLLF. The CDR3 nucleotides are TGTGCCAGCAGCGTAGGGAGCGGAGGTCTATTGTTT.